The T cell receptor (beta chain) described here comes from a study of cytomegalovirus exposure and HLA in healthy donors. Study as a whole: Earlier findings included roughly 120 million unique TCR beta sequences obtained from 180 million or so T cells. General study points: Later analysis identified a missense DCLRE1C variant that was linked to TCR beta V- and J-gene trimming.

The CDR3 totals 15 residues. CDR1 is MGHDK, CDR2 SYGVNS, per germline. J was trimmed by 3 bases and V by 5 bases; bases with no gene match: 8. PCR used 60 Vbeta primers and 13 Jbeta primers. Sequencing used immunoSEQ multiplex PCR; TCRdb keeps in-frame clones, though not all of them. The sample contains about 200,000 clones, about 87% of which appear only once. A remark on this clone: Its antigen is unidentified.

Specimen: PBMCs. The chain is built from TRBV25-1 and TRBJ2-5, with 8 nucleotides matching TRBD1. This receptor was identified in a man in his thirties or forties in good health and CMV-seronegative. CDR3 amino acids: CASSPNRGQEETQYF. The CDR3 coding sequence is TGTGCCAGCAGTCCAAACCGGGGACAGGAAGAGACCCAGTACTTC.